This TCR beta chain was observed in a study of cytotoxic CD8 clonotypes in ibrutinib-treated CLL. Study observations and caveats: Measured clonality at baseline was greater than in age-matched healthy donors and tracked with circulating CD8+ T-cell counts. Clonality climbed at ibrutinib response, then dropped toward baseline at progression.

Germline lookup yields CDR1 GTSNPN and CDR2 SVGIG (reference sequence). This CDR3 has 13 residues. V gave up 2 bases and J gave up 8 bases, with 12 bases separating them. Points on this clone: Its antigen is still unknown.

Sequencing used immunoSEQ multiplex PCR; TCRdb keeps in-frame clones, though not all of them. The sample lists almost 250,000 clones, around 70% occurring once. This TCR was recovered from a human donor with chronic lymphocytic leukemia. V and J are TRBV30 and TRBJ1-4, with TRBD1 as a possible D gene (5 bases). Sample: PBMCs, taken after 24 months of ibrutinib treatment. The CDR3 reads CAWSIRQGEKLFF. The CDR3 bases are TGTGCCTGGAGTATACGGCAGGGCGAAAAACTGTTTTTT.